This TCR beta chain was captured in a study of blood T cell repertoires in COVID-19. Study information: COVID-19 samples collected from the United States, Italy and Spain covered acute and convalescent phases.

The cohort comprised adults aged about 18 to 100 years residing in about two dozen US areas. Cohorts were based on clinical histories the participants reported. Authors' methods: The authors estimated nucleated cell counts from reference gene primer amplification. Using immunoSEQ multiplex PCR, the repertoire was profiled, and TCRdb retains in-frame clones only, with some absent. The V and J calls and the clone size are those of that table, but D and trimming were determined from the DNA. There are almost 400,000 clones in the sample; approximately 87% occur only once, and 0.9% to 1% lies in the top ten. The V and J ends lost 4 bases and 10 bases respectively, with 7 bases between them. Germline V gives CDR1 SQVTM, CDR2 ANQGSEA. This CDR3 spans 9 amino acids.

The rearrangement joins TRBV29-1 to TRBJ1-2; D is ambiguous. This TCR derives from a woman aged 25 to 39 with acute COVID-19. Material: PBMCs or T cells enriched from blood (not recorded which). The CDR3 bases are TGCAGCGTTGGCGGTGCCTACACCTTC. Translation: CSVGGAYTF. The variable domain in full, completed from reference TRBV29-1 and TRBJ1-2, reads SAVISQKPSRDICQRGTSLTIQCQVDSQVTMMFWYRQQPGQSLTLIATANQGSEATYESGFVIDKFPISRPNLTFSTLTVSNMSPEDSSIYLCSVGGAYTFGSGTRLTVV.